The 10 T cell receptor beta chains reported below all come from one sample, sequenced in a study of T cells expressing NK-cell markers. From its re-call of the 5' RACE reads, TCRdb lists each CDR3 protein once, without DNA. Its clone listing holds roughly 420,000 distinct CDR3 sequences. The sequencing input was blood T cells: a sorted CD56 or NKG2C T cell subset, CD4+ or CD8+ T cells, or bulk PBMC T cells (not recorded which). The receptors derive from a woman aged 18-70 years in good health.

The chain has TRBV12-3 or TRBV12-4 and TRBJ2-3; the D call of TRBD2 rests on TCRdb alone, since no DNA is present to check it. This CDR3 is 15 amino acids long. CDR3 sequence reads: CASSYLAGGTDTQYF.

The J gene is TRBJ2-7, the V gene TRBV6-2 or TRBV6-3. Germline values: CDR1 MNHEY, CDR2 SVGEGT. CDR3 length equals 13 residues. The CDR3 sequence is CASTTDGPYEQYF.

The chain links TRBV28 to TRBJ1-5; TCRdb proposes TRBD1, but this gene call is untestable without DNA. The CDR3 spans 14 residues. Germline-derived CDR1 and CDR2 are MDHEN and SYDVKM. The CDR3 sequence is CATWTGVFNQPQHF.

The chain joins TRBV7-7 to TRBJ2-1; TCRdb selects TRBD2, and the lack of DNA leaves this call unchecked. The V gene's germline CDR1 is SSHAT and CDR2 FNYEAQ (reference sequence). This CDR3 contains 15 residues. This CDR3 reads CASSAGLADANEQFF.

This chain connects TRBV5-6 to TRBJ2-7; TCRdb lists TRBD2, though no DNA is available to test this call. The CDR3 spans 17 residues. The germline gives CDR1 SGHDT, CDR2 YYEEEE. The CDR3 sequence is CASSSQEGPPPSYEQYF. The full variable domain, its missing parts supplied by reference TRBV5-6 and TRBJ2-7, is DAGVTQSPTHLIKTRGQQVTLRCSPKSGHDTVSWYQQALGQGPQFIFQYYEEEERQRGNFPDRFSGHQFPNYSSELNVNALLLGDSALYLCASSSQEGPPPSYEQYFGPGTRLTVT.

Here the CDR3 reads CASSLEAGRDTEAFF. The chain has TRBV5-1 and TRBJ1-1. The CDR3 contains 15 residues. Germline V gene lookup returns CDR1 SGHRS and CDR2 YFSETQ.

This sequence joins TRBV7-9 and TRBJ1-1; TCRdb returns TRBD1, unconfirmable since there is no DNA. The V gene's germline CDR1 is SEHNR and CDR2 FQNEAQ (reference sequence). The CDR3 spans 14 residues. The CDR3 spells CASSRTALNTEAFF.

The J gene is TRBJ2-1, the V gene TRBV11-2; TCRdb picks TRBD2, but there is no DNA to check that call. The CDR3 is 18 residues long. Germline CDR1 is SGHAT and CDR2 is FQNNGV. CDR3 protein: CASSFTSGPTRLNNEQFF.

The CDR3 loop reads CASRSPFTGTGTYNEQFF. The chain is built from TRBV28 and TRBJ2-1; TCRdb's D call, TRBD1, is unchecked because there is no DNA. The CDR3 runs 18 residues. Germline V CDR1 and CDR2: MDHEN, SYDVKM.

The chain carries TRBV5-6 and TRBJ2-3. The CDR3 loop spans 14 amino acids. Per the germline V gene, CDR1 is SGHDT and CDR2 is YYEEEE. The CDR3 loop reads CASSFRTYGDTQYF.